This T cell receptor (beta chain) came from a study of blood T cell repertoires in COVID-19. The CDR3 spans 16 residues. Per the germline V gene, CDR1 is MGHRA and CDR2 is YSYEKL. V shed 1 base and J shed 2 bases, with 13 bases lying between them. Cohorts were determined from participant-reported clinical history. Generated by immunoSEQ multiplex PCR, the TCRdb table keeps only in-frame clones and is missing some. There are approximately 130,000 clones in the sample; 86% occur only once, and 2.3% lies in the top ten. This rearrangement joins TRBV4-1 to TRBJ2-3, with D perhaps TRBD2 (7 bases). The source of this sequence is a woman aged 50 to 60 who had recovered from COVID-19. The material sequenced was PBMCs or T cells enriched from blood (not recorded which). CDR3 in DNA: TGCGCCAGCAGCCAAGTCGGGGGGCCCTTCACAGATACGCAGTATTTT. It specifies CASSQVGGPFTDTQYF.